Below are 10 T cell receptor beta chains sequenced from a single sample in a study of blood T cell repertoires in COVID-19. Sequenced by immunoSEQ multiplex PCR; TCRdb stores in-frame clones only, minus some. This sample carries approximately 240,000 clones, about nine tenths of them seen once, and the ten largest clones take roughly 6.3%. Sequencing used PBMCs or T cells enriched from blood (not recorded which). The receptors originated from a woman aged 30 to 39 with acute COVID-19.

The chain joins TRBV19 to TRBJ2-1; 11 nucleotides line up with TRBD1. The CDR3 extends over 13 amino acids. Germline V gene data show CDR1 as LNHDA and CDR2 as SQIVND (reference sequence). The ends lost 7 bases at V and 10 bases at J; junction bases unmatched: 6. The CDR3 loop reads CASTGQGAGEQFF. The CDR3 DNA reads TGTGCCAGTACTGGACAGGGGGCAGGGGAGCAGTTCTTC. Variable domain in full (rest from reference TRBV19 and TRBJ2-1): DGGITQSPKYLFRKEGQNVTLSCEQNLNHDAMYWYRQDPGQGLRLIYYSQIVNDFQKGDIAEGYSVSREKKESFPLTVTSAQKNPTAFYLCASTGQGAGEQFFGPGTRLTVL.

This clone has only a few counts. V gene TRBV27 combines with J gene TRBJ1-6; the match to TRBD1 covers 7 bases. V trimming: 1 base; J trimming: 7 bases; junction bases outside the gene matches: 7. Germline V gives CDR1 MNHEY, CDR2 SMNVEV (reference sequence). The length of the CDR3 is 16 residues. In nucleotides, the CDR3 is TGTGCCAGCAGTTTATGGGACAGACTAGGGAATTCACCCCTCCACTTT. This gives the protein CASSLWDRLGNSPLHF.

This clone has a single count. The genes are TRBV5-1 and TRBJ2-5, with D tentatively TRBD2 (5 bases). Germline lookup yields CDR1 SGHRS and CDR2 YFSETQ. The CDR3 contains 14 residues. V was pared by 6 bases and J by 5 bases, with 17 bases between. This CDR3 reads CASNQGSNPETQYF. For the CDR3, the DNA is TGCGCCAGCAACCAAGGGAGTAACCCGGAGACCCAGTACTTC. Supplemented by reference TRBV5-1 and TRBJ2-5, the full variable domain reads KAGVTQTPRYLIKTRGQQVTLSCSPISGHRSVSWYQQTPGQGLQFLFEYFSETQRNKGNFPGRFSGRQFSNSRSEMNVSTLELGDSALYLCASNQGSNPETQYFGPGTRLLVL.

The chain links TRBV10-3 to TRBJ1-2; D gene ambiguous. From germline, CDR1 is ENHRY and CDR2 SYGVKD. This CDR3 has 14 amino acids. The V and J ends lost 8 bases and 8 bases respectively, with 21 bases between them. The CDR3 coding sequence is TGTGCCATCTCGGCTTACAGCTCGTCGGGGGGCTACACCTTC. This codes for CAISAYSSSGGYTF.

This chain joins TRBV19 and TRBJ1-5; a possible D gene is TRBD1 (5 bases). CDR3 length equals 14 residues. The V end was cut by 7 bases, the J end by 0 bases, with 10 bases between. CDR1 is LNHDA and CDR2 is SQIVND in the germline V gene (reference sequence). The chain's CDR3 is CASNPTDSNQPQHF. CDR3 DNA sequence: TGTGCCAGTAACCCGACAGATAGCAATCAGCCCCAGCATTTT.

The count of this clone is one. The CDR3 spells CASSGKAAGGMVTDTQYF. As DNA, the CDR3 is TGTGCCAGCAGCGGAAAGGCAGCAGGGGGCATGGTGACAGATACGCAGTATTTT. The chain carries TRBV7-8 and TRBJ2-3; 8 bases are a match to TRBD1. Germline V gene data show CDR1 as SGHVS and CDR2 as FQNEAQ. The CDR3 length is 18 residues. V trimming: 5 bases; J trimming: 3 bases; junction bases outside the gene matches: 16.

The rearrangement uses TRBV6-1 and TRBJ1-1; TRBD1 is a possible D gene (6 bases). This CDR3 spans 16 amino acids. The V gene lost 4 bases and the J gene lost 3 bases, with 18 bases spanning the gap. Germline assignment: CDR1 MNHNS and CDR2 SASEGT. The DNA of the CDR3 is TGTGCCAGCAGTGCCAGGGGTTCAGGGAGTCACACTGAAGCTTTCTTT. Protein: CASSARGSGSHTEAFF.

The chain combines TRBV5-3 with TRBJ1-1, with 8 bases that match TRBD1. Being an ORF, TRBV5-3 has a function that is uncertain. The CDR3 has 14 amino acids. J lost 4 bases, V lost 0 bases, and 2 bases had no gene match. CDR3 DNA: TGTGCCAGAAGCTTGGCAGGGGGCATCACTGAAGCTTTCTTT. Amino acid sequence: CARSLAGGITEAFF.

The V gene is TRBV6-4, the J gene TRBJ1-1; 7 bases align to TRBD1. Trimming took 5 bases from V and 4 from J; bases not matched to a gene: 7. Germline CDR1 is MRHNA and CDR2 is SNTAGT. The CDR3 length is 14 residues. The CDR3 region is CASSRQGGGTEAFF. The CDR3 DNA follows: TGTGCCAGCAGTCGACAGGGAGGTGGCACTGAAGCTTTCTTT.

The rearrangement links TRBV2 to TRBJ2-7; maybe TRBD2 (6 bases). V was trimmed by 10 bases and J by 0 bases, leaving 16 bases between them. From germline, CDR1 is SNHLY and CDR2 FYNNEI. The CDR3 sequence is 14 residues long. The CDR3 DNA reads as TGTGCCACCCAACTAGCTCCAAGCTCCTACGAGCAGTACTTC. Its translation is CATQLAPSSYEQYF. The full variable domain, completed using reference TRBV2 and TRBJ2-7, is EPEVTQTPSHQVTQMGQEVILRCVPISNHLYFYWYRQILGQKVEFLVSFYNNEISEKSEIFDDQFSVERPDGSNFTLKIRSTKLEDSAMYFCATQLAPSSYEQYFGPGTRLTVT.